These 3 T cell receptor beta chains originate from one sample sequenced in a study of blood T cell repertoires in COVID-19. Sequencing was performed with immunoSEQ multiplex PCR; in TCRdb, only in-frame clones are kept and a portion is missing. The sample shows 250,000 to 350,000 clones, about 85% of them seen only once. The sequencing sample was made of PBMCs or T cells enriched from blood (not recorded which). These receptors were obtained from a woman in her 30s who had recovered from COVID-19.

This rearrangement joins TRBV5-1 to TRBJ2-2; D possibly corresponds to TRBD1 (6 bases). The germline V and J ends were trimmed by 2 bases and 3 bases, with 11 bases remaining between them. Germline loops: CDR1 SGHRS, CDR2 YFSETQ. This CDR3 is built from 15 residues. The CDR3 spells CASSFVRGHTGELFF. Written as DNA, the CDR3 is TGCGCCAGCAGCTTCGTCAGGGGCCACACCGGGGAGCTGTTTTTT.

The table lists this clone with a count of one. The V call is TRBV7-2, the J call TRBJ2-5; D not certain. Trimming shortened V by 5 bases and J by 2 bases, and 12 bases separated the two germline ends. CDR3 length: 14 residues. Germline CDR1 SGHTA, CDR2 FQGNSA. The CDR3: CASSRPGRQETQYF. The CDR3 DNA follows: TGTGCCAGCAGCCGCCCGGGTCGGCAAGAGACCCAGTACTTC.

The chain uses TRBV18 and TRBJ1-5; D perhaps matches TRBD1 (5 bases). Trimming removed 3 bases at V and 6 bases at J, with 18 bases between. CDR3 length: 16 amino acids. Germline CDR1 is KGHSH and CDR2 is LQKENI. This CDR3 is CASSPPGREETQPQHF. The CDR3 nucleotides read TGTGCCAGCTCACCGCCGGGCAGGGAAGAAACTCAGCCCCAGCATTTT.